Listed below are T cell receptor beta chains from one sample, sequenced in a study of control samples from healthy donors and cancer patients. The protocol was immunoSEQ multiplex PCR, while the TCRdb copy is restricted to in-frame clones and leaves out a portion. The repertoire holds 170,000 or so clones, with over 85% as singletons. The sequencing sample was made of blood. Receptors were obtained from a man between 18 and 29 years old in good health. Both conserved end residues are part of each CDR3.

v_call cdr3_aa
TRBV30 CAWSFRTGGAGYGYTF
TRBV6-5 CASSKGFRGSPLHF
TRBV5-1 CASSPAGAGGSNYNEQFF
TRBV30 CAWQGMNTEAFF
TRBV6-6 CASRDSSTDTQYF
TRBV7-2 CASSLETRTNEQYF
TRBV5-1 CASSLALDSGNTIYF
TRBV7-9 CASVGWGGYTF
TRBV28 CASSLSPSRTYEQYF
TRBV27 CASSPIPATNEKLFF
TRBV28 CASSPADTQYF
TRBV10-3 CAISESVTSGGPRTQYF
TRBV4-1 CASSHERDRSSYNSPLHF
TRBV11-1 CASSLDRQSEQYF
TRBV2 CASSFTGGVGQPQHF
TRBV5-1 CASSPAGDRSSYEQYF
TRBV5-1 CASSLRPPVEKLFF
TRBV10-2 CASCGGEGNTEAFF
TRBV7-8 CASSFARTGGDEKLFF
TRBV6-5 CASTERGGFYGYTF
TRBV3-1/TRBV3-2 CASSQVDRVKFF
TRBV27 CASARTGNYGYTF
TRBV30 CACPERGRSQNTIYF
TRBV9 CASSVGGGNLYNEQFF
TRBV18 CASSPVPPGETQYF
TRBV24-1 CATSDLSLGSSYNSPLHF
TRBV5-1 CASSLSSSGNTIYF
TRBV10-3 CATGQGAGRGANVLTF
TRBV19 CASSRNGQEGNQPQHF
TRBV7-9 CASSLQGAVGNQPQHF
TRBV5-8 CASSSGTGVAQPQHF
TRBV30 CAWSVLPRSEAFF
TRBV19 CASSIRGQQETQYF
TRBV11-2 CASSLSIRTSGYEQYF
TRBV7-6 CASSLAGVREPQHF
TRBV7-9 CASSRDKKRHGYTF
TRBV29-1 CSVTGVQNEQFF
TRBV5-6 CASSLLGQSTDTQYF
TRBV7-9 CASSFLSGGATDTQYF
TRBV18 CASSPLGGGPGTDTQYF
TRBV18 CASSSNRDEQYF
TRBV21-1 CASSNAKTGLAALNTYNEQFF
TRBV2 CASSDGSLNIQYF
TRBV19 CASRQQGDTGELFF
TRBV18 CASSRDSRDTEAFF
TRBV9 CASTPGSTDTQYF
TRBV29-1 CSVVLAGGPTDTQYF
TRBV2 CASSRDRDSYEQYF
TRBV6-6 CASRGGYSNQPQHF
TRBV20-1 CSGLAYNEQFF
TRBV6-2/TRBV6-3 CASSPGPASSGNTIYF
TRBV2 CASSLGDGPKNIQYF
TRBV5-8 CASSHRATLGYTF
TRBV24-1 CATSAVGEDRGYTF
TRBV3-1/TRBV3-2 CASSQRGWEQYF
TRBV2 CASSDRLAGGYRVF
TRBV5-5 CASRPAVGQGTNYGYTF
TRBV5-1 CASSLGVGSGANVLTF
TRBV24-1 CATSDSTESSYEQYF
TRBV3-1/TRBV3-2 CASRNAGGDNNEQFF